What follows describes a single T cell receptor beta chain. In the authors' workflow: Amplification of reference gene primers was used by the study to estimate nucleated cell counts. Profiling relied on immunoSEQ multiplex PCR, and the TCRdb table lists in-frame clones only, not all of them. Clone size and the V and J calls come from that table; the DNA yielded D and trimming. The table has under 150,000 clones, over 80% seen once. Exposed enrollees had met someone with a PCR-confirmed or clinician-diagnosed COVID-19 case at some point within the 2 weeks before study entry. The data were obtained in a study of blood T cell repertoires in COVID-19. Germline V lookup: CDR1 KGHSH, CDR2 LQKENI. The CDR3 extends over 16 amino acids. Trimming cost V 2 bases and J 2 bases, with 15 bases left between them.

V usage is TRBV18 and J usage is TRBJ1-2; D is possibly TRBD1 (5 bases). What was sequenced was PBMCs or T cells enriched from blood (not recorded which). The sequence was collected from a woman between 45 and 60 years old who had been exposed to COVID-19. CDR3 in DNA: TGTGCCAGCTCACCAAGGAGGGGCAGCGTAAACTATGGCTACACCTTC. Translating it yields CASSPRRGSVNYGYTF.